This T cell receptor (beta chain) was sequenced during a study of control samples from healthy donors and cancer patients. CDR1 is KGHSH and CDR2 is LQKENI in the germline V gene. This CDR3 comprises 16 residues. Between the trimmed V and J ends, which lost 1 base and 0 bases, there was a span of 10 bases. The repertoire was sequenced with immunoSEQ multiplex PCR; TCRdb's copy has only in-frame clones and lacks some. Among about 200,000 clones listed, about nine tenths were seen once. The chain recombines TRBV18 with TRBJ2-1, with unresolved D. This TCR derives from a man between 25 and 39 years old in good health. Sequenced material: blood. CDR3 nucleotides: TGTGCCAGCTCACCACGTTTTGGCAACTCCTACAATGAGCAGTTCTTC. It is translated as CASSPRFGNSYNEQFF.